The TCR beta chain under discussion was sequenced for a study of T-cell reconstitution after alpha-beta-depleted transplantation in children. Molecular barcoding with unique molecular identifiers was used for the TCRbeta library. TCRdb reanalysed the PCR reads using MiXCR and keeps one entry per CDR3 protein. The sample contains about 410,000 distinct CDR3 sequences, just over 20% of which appear only once. Germline CDR1 and CDR2: SGHRS and YFSETQ. The CDR3 spans 15 residues. J lost 6 bases, V lost 6 bases, and 9 bases had no gene match. The TCR comes from a human donor who donated a stem cell graft to a child with acute myeloid leukemia. The chain has TRBV5-1 and TRBJ2-1; TRBD2 agrees at 10 bases. This sample comprised PBMCs from the stem cell graft donor, obtained from the stem cell graft. CDR3: CASTSSGSKGNEQFF. CDR3 in DNA: TGCGCCAGCACCTCTAGCGGGAGTAAGGGCAATGAGCAGTTCTTC. Complete variable domain (other parts from reference TRBV5-1 and TRBJ2-1): KAGVTQTPRYLIKTRGQQVTLSCSPISGHRSVSWYQQTPGQGLQFLFEYFSETQRNKGNFPGRFSGRQFSNSRSEMNVSTLELGDSALYLCASTSSGSKGNEQFFGPGTRLTVL.